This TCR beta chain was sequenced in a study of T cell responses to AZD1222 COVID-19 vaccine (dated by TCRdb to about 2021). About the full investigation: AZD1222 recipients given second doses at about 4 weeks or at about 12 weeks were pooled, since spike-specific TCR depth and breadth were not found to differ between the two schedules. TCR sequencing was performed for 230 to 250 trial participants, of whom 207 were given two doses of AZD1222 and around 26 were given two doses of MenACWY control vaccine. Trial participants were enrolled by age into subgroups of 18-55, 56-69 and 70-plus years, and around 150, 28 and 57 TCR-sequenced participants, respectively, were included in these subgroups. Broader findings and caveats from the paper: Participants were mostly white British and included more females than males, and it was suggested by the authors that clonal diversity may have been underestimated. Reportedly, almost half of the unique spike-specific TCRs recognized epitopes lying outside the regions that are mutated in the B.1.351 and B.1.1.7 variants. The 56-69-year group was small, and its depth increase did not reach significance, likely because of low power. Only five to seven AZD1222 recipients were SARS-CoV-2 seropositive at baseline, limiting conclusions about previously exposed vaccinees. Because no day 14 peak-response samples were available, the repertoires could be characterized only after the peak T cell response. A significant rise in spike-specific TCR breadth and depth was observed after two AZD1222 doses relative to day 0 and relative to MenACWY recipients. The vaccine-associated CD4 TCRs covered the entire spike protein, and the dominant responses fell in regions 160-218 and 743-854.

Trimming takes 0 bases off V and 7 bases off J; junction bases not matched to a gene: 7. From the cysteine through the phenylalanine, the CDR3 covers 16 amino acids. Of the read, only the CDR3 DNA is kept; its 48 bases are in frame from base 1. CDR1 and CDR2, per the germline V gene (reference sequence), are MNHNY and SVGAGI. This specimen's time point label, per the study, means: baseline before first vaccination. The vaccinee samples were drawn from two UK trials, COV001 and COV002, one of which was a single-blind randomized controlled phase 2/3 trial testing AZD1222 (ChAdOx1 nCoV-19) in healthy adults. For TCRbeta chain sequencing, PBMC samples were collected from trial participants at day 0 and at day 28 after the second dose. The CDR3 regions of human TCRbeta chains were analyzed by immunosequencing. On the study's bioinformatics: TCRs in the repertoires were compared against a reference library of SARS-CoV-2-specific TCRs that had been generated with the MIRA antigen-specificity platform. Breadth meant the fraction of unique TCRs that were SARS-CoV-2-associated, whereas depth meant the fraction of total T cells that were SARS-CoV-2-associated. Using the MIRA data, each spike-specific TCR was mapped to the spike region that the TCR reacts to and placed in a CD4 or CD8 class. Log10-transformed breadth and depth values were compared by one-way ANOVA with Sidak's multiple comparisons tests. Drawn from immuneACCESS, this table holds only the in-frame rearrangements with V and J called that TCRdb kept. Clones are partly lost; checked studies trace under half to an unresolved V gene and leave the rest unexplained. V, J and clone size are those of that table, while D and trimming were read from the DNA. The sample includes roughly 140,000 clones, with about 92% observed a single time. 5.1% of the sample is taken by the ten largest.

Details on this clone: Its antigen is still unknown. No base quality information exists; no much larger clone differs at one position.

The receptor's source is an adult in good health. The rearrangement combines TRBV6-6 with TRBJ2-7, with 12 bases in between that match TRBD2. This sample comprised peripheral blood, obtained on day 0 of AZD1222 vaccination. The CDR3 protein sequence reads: CASSYSASGRAGEQYF. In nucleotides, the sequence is TGTGCCAGCAGTTACTCGGCTAGCGGGAGGGCGGGTGAGCAGTACTTC.